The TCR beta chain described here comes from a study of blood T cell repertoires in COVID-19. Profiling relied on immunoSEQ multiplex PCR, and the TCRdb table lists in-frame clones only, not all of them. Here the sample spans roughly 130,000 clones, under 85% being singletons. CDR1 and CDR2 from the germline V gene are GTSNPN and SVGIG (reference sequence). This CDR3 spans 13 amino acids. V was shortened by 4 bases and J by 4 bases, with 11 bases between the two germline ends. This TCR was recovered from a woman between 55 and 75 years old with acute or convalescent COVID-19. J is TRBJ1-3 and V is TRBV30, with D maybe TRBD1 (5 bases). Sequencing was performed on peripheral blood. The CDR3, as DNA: TGTGCCTGGACGAAGGGGTACGGAAACACCATATATTTT. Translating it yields CAWTKGYGNTIYF.